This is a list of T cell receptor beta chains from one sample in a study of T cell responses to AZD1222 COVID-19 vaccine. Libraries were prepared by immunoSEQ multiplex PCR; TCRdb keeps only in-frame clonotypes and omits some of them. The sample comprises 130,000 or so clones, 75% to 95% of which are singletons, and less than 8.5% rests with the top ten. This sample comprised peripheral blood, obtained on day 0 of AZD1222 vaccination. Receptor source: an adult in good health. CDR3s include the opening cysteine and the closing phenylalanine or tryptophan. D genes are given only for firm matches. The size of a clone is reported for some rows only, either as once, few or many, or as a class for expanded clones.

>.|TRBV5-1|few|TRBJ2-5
CASSLADTDQETQYF
TGCGCCAGCAGCTTAGCAGACACGGACCAAGAGACCCAGTACTTC
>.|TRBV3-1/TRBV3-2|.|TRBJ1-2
CASSQGLDNYGYTF
TGTGCCAGCAGCCAAGGTTTAGATAACTATGGCTACACCTTC
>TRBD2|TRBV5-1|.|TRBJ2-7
CASSGGRSDEQYF
TGCGCCAGCAGCGGCGGGAGGTCGGACGAGCAGTACTTC
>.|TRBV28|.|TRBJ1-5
CASSLGQAYDNQPQHF
TGTGCCAGCAGTTTAGGCCAGGCCTATGACAATCAGCCCCAGCATTTT
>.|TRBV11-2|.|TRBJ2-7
CASSLDLAIYSYEQYF
TGTGCCAGCAGCTTAGACCTAGCGATTTACTCCTACGAGCAGTACTTC
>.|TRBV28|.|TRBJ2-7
CASSLDPDHEQYF
TGTGCCAGCAGCCTTGACCCGGACCACGAGCAGTACTTC
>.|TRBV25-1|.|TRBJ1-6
CASSEPIGYNSPLHF
TGTGCCAGCAGTGAACCGATAGGTTATAATTCACCCCTCCACTTT
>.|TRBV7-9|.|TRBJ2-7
CASSQGGYYEQYF
TGTGCCAGCAGCCAAGGGGGATACTACGAGCAGTACTTC
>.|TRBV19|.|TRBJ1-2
CASKRPQDYGYTF
TGTGCCAGTAAAAGGCCCCAGGACTATGGCTACACCTTC
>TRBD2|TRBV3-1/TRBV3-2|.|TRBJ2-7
CASRLRTSPVYEQYF
TGTGCCAGCAGACTACGGACTAGCCCCGTTTACGAGCAGTACTTC
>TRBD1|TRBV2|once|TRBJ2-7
CASLTDRGSHEQYF
TGTGCCAGCCTGACCGACAGGGGGTCCCACGAGCAGTACTTC
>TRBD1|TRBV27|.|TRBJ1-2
CASSSGTVYGYTF
TGTGCCAGCAGTTCCGGGACAGTCTATGGCTACACCTTC
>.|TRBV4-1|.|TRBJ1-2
CASSQGLRDPLF
TGCGCCAGCAGCCAAGGGTTGAGGGACCCTCTCTTC
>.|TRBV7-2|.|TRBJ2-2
CASSLPNTGELFF
TGTGCCAGCAGCTTACCGAACACCGGGGAGCTGTTTTTT
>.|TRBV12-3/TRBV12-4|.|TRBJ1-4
CASSFSRNEKLFF
TGTGCCAGCAGCTTTTCTCGTAATGAAAAACTGTTTTTT
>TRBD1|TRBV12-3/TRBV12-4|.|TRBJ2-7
CASSRTGNYEQYF
TGTGCCAGCAGCCGGACAGGGAACTACGAGCAGTACTTC
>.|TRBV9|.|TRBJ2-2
CASRRGHNTGELFF
TGTGCCAGCCGAAGGGGACACAACACCGGGGAGCTGTTTTTT
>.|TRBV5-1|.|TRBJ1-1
CASLPDRRGEAFF
TGCGCCAGTCTACCCGACAGGCGGGGTGAAGCTTTCTTT
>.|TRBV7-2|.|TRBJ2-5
CASSFSHQETQYF
TGTGCCAGCAGCTTTAGCCACCAAGAGACCCAGTACTTC
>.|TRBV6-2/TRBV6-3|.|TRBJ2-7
CASSRTTTYEQYF
TGTGCCAGCAGCAGGACTACCACCTACGAGCAGTACTTC
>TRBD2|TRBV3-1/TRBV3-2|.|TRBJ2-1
CASSHPARDYMYLFF
TGTGCCAGCAGCCATCCCGCCCGGGACTACATGTACCTGTTCTTC
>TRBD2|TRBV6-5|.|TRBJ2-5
CASGGGVGETQYF
TGTGCCAGCGGGGGAGGGGTAGGAGAGACCCAGTACTTC
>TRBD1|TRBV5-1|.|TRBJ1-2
CASSSGTGANYGYTF
TGCGCCAGCAGTTCCGGGACAGGGGCGAACTATGGCTACACCTTC
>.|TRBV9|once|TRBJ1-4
CASSFLDMRGEKLFF
TGTGCCAGCAGCTTTTTAGACATGAGGGGTGAAAAACTGTTTTTT
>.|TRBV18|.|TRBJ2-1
CASSRAGYNEQFF
TGTGCCAGCTCCCGAGCTGGATACAATGAGCAGTTCTTC
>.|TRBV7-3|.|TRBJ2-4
CASSATSGAGGIQYF
TGTGCCAGCAGCGCGACATCCGGGGCTGGCGGCATTCAGTACTTC